The 15 T cell receptor beta chains presented below share a single source sample, sequenced in a study of blood T cell repertoires in COVID-19. Data came from immunoSEQ multiplex PCR; TCRdb stores just in-frame clones and leaves some out. This sample has about 330,000 clones, with 75% to 90% found just once. The sequenced sample was PBMCs or T cells enriched from blood (not recorded which). The receptors shown here come from a man aged 25 to 40 who had recovered from COVID-19.

The chain is built from TRBV9 and TRBJ1-4, with a weak D call TRBD1 (5 bases). V gave up 0 bases and J gave up 8 bases, with 8 bases separating them. The CDR3 has 13 residues. Germline CDR1 SGDLS, CDR2 YYNGEE. This chain's CDR3 is CASSVGGDEKLFF. As DNA, the CDR3 is TGTGCCAGCAGCGTAGGGGGGGACGAAAAACTGTTTTTT.

The chain has TRBV24-1 and TRBJ2-7, with D possibly matching TRBD1 (5 bases). V was clipped by 2 bases and J by 0 bases, with 7 bases between them. Germline loops: CDR1 KGHDR, CDR2 SFDVKD. This CDR3 spans 14 amino acids. This CDR3 is CATSDSQASYEQYF. The CDR3 DNA is TGTGCCACCAGTGATTCACAGGCCTCCTACGAGCAGTACTTC.

V and J are TRBV18 and TRBJ2-7, with 7 positions matching TRBD1. Trimming took 4 bases from V and 2 from J; bases not matched to a gene: 5. The CDR3 consists of 14 residues. Germline CDR1 KGHSH, CDR2 LQKENI. CDR3 loop: CASSHRDSTYEQYF. Written as DNA, the CDR3 is TGTGCCAGCTCACACCGGGACAGCACCTACGAGCAGTACTTC.

The chain has TRBV5-1 and TRBJ1-1, with D maybe TRBD1 (6 bases). V lost 4 bases to trimming and J lost 1 base, with 11 bases between them. The CDR3 runs to 14 residues. CDR1 SGHRS and CDR2 YFSETQ come from the germline V gene. CDR3 protein: CASSLGQPNTEAFF. CDR3 in DNA: TGCGCCAGCAGCCTCGGACAGCCGAACACTGAAGCTTTCTTT.

V and J are TRBV7-2 and TRBJ1-5; D gene ambiguous. Germline V gene lookup returns CDR1 SGHTA and CDR2 FQGNSA. The CDR3 runs to 14 residues. The V end was cut by 5 bases, the J end by 1 base, with 9 bases between. The CDR3 region has the DNA TGTGCCAGCAGCCCTGGCGGGAGCAATCAGCCCCAGCATTTT. Translation: CASSPGGSNQPQHF. Full variable domain (remainder filled in from reference TRBV7-2 and TRBJ1-5): GAGVSQSPSNKVTEKGKDVELRCDPISGHTALYWYRQSLGQGLEFLIYFQGNSAPDKSGLPSDRFSAERTGGSVSTLTIQRTQQEDSAVYLCASSPGGSNQPQHFGDGTRLSIL.

The chain joins TRBV10-3 to TRBJ2-5; maybe TRBD2 (6 bases). The V end was cut by 0 bases, the J end by 0 bases, with 14 bases between. The CDR3 covers 17 residues. Per germline, CDR1 ENHRY and CDR2 SYGVKD. The CDR3 here is CAISESWDSRYQETQYF. Written as DNA, the CDR3 is TGTGCCATCAGTGAGTCGTGGGACTCAAGGTACCAAGAGACCCAGTACTTC.

V gene TRBV3-1 (or the pseudogene TRBV3-2) combines with J gene TRBJ2-7; 8 bases agree with TRBD1. This CDR3 contains 14 residues. Per the germline V gene, CDR1 is LGHDT and CDR2 is YNNKEL (reference sequence). The ends lost 6 bases at V and 6 bases at J; junction bases unmatched: 10. DNA for the CDR3: TGTGCCAGCAGTTTCGGGGCAGGGGGCGGCGAGCAGTACTTC. Protein product: CASSFGAGGGEQYF.

The rearrangement links TRBV11-3 to TRBJ1-6, with D perhaps TRBD1 (6 bases). The CDR3 sequence is 14 residues long. V gave up 5 bases and J gave up 7 bases, with 12 bases separating them. The germline CDR1 and CDR2 sequences are SGHNT and YENEEA. CDR3: CASSQGGGNSPLHF. In nucleotides, the CDR3 is TGTGCCAGCAGCCAAGGGGGGGGGAATTCACCCCTCCACTTT.

The sample holds a few counts of this clone. Within the sample, other DNA sequences also encode this same CDR3. This chain uses TRBV28 with TRBJ1-6, with TRBD1 matching 9 bases. CDR1 and CDR2 (germline): MDHEN, SYDVKM. V dropped 6 bases and J dropped 10; count of bases not matched to a gene: 7. CDR3 length equals 14 residues. Here the CDR3 DNA reads TGTGCCAGCAGCCGGGGACAGGGTAACTCACCCCTCCACTTT. Translating gives CASSRGQGNSPLHF.

The V gene is TRBV5-6, the J gene TRBJ1-6; possible D gene TRBD1, 5 bases. Trimming cost V 0 bases and J 6 bases, with 13 bases left between them. This CDR3 is 16 amino acids long. Per germline, CDR1 SGHDT and CDR2 YYEEEE. CDR3 sequence (DNA): TGTGCCAGCAGCTTGGGCCCTGGGGCCCCTAATTCACCCCTCCACTTT. It encodes CASSLGPGAPNSPLHF.

In DNA, the CDR3 is TGTGCCAGCAGTCCCAGGGATAGCACTGAAGCTTTCTTT. The encoded protein is CASSPRDSTEAFF. The chain recombines TRBV27 with TRBJ1-1, with D possibly being TRBD1 (5 bases). The CDR3 runs 13 residues. From germline, CDR1 is MNHEY and CDR2 SMNVEV (reference sequence). V was cut by 5 bases and J by 4 bases, with 11 bases left in between.

The rearrangement uses TRBV4-2 and TRBJ1-1; 9 bases agree with TRBD1. Germline V lookup: CDR1 LGHNA, CDR2 YNFKEQ. This CDR3 is 15 amino acids long. V shed 0 bases, J shed 2 bases, and the junction held 1 base outside the gene matches. The CDR3 DNA reads TGTGCCAGCAGCCAAGAAACAGGGGGCAACACTGAAGCTTTCTTT. Its protein is CASSQETGGNTEAFF.

This clone was found a few times. The chain has TRBV10-2 and TRBJ1-5, with a tentative D call TRBD1 (5 bases). CDR3 length: 15 residues. Trimming stripped 0 bases from V and 5 bases from J, with 11 bases between. Germline CDR1 reads WSHSY; CDR2 reads SAAADI. This chain's CDR3 is CASSESGGVDQPQHF. The CDR3, as DNA: TGCGCCAGCAGTGAGTCGGGGGGGGTTGATCAGCCCCAGCATTTT.

V is TRBV27 and J is TRBJ1-3, with 7 bases that match TRBD1. Per germline, CDR1 MNHEY and CDR2 SMNVEV (reference sequence). CDR3 length: 18 amino acids. The ends lost 2 bases at V and 3 bases at J; junction bases unmatched: 13. CDR3 in amino acids: CASSLPGGDRRDGNTIYF. As DNA, the CDR3 is TGTGCCAGCAGTTTACCCGGCGGGGACAGAAGGGATGGAAACACCATATATTTT.

This clone has only a few counts. The J gene is TRBJ1-1, the V gene TRBV4-2; 8 nucleotides match TRBD1. The CDR3 is 19 amino acids. Germline CDR1 reads LGHNA; CDR2 reads YNFKEQ. The V and J ends lost 0 bases and 3 bases, in that order; junction bases with no gene match: 15. CDR3 region: CASSQDIAQGGTVDTEAFF. For the CDR3, the DNA is TGTGCCAGCAGCCAAGATATCGCACAGGGGGGCACGGTCGACACTGAAGCTTTCTTT.